Following are 18 T cell receptor beta chains from one sample sequenced in a study of cytomegalovirus exposure and HLA in healthy donors (dated by TCRdb to 2017 to 2019). Libraries were built with the immunoSEQ multiplex PCR assay. This is the immuneACCESS table as TCRdb keeps it, with only in-frame sequences that have V and J called. A part of the clones is gone; compared with another copy, unresolved V genes explain less than half, and the rest is unexplained. The sample includes roughly 150,000 clones, with approximately 86% observed a single time. The ten largest clones add up to 2% to 2.5% of the sample. Specimen: PBMCs. The receptor source for this set is a woman aged 18-29 years in good health and CMV-seronegative.

The V call is TRBV29-1, the J call TRBJ1-1, with 8 positions matching TRBD1. The CDR3 is made up of 16 amino acids. From germline, CDR1 is SQVTM and CDR2 ANQGSEA. The CDR3 DNA sequence: TGCACCCCGCGGACAGGGAATATTGCATTGGGTACTGAAGCTTTCTTT. Translated, it gives CTPRTGNIALGTEAFF.

The rearrangement links TRBV7-9 to TRBJ2-3, with 12 bases matching TRBD2. The CDR3 consists of 15 residues. V lost 5 bases to trimming and J lost 3 bases; unmatched junction nucleotides: 3. Germline V gene data show CDR1 as SEHNR and CDR2 as FQNEAQ (reference sequence). Here the CDR3 DNA reads TGTGCCAGCAGCGCCGGACTAGCGGGGACAGATACGCAGTATTTT. Translated, it gives CASSAGLAGTDTQYF.

This clone was seen only once. The genes are TRBV27 and TRBJ2-5, with TRBD1 as a possible D gene (6 bases). The V end lost 5 bases, the J end lost 5 bases, and 12 bases lay between the germline ends. Germline CDR1 and CDR2: MNHEY and SMNVEV (reference sequence). This CDR3 has 13 amino acids. CDR3 amino acids: CASSPHRAETQYF. The CDR3 DNA reads as TGTGCCAGCAGTCCCCACAGGGCGGAGACCCAGTACTTC.

This chain joins TRBV29-1 and TRBJ2-1; maybe TRBD1 (5 bases). From germline, CDR1 is SQVTM and CDR2 ANQGSEA. This CDR3 has 11 residues. The V gene lost 7 bases and the J gene lost 4 bases, with 8 bases spanning the gap. This CDR3 is CSGGGYNEQFF. As DNA, the CDR3 is TGCAGCGGGGGCGGTTACAATGAGCAGTTCTTC.

In DNA form, the CDR3 reads TGCAGCACTTGGGACAGAGATATTTCTGAAGCTTTCTTT. Residues: CSTWDRDISEAFF. V is TRBV29-1 and J is TRBJ1-1, with 7 positions matching TRBD1. The CDR3 is 13 amino acids. The J segment lost 6 bases and the V segment lost 8 bases, leaving 12 bases of the junction unmatched. Per germline, CDR1 SQVTM and CDR2 ANQGSEA. The variable domain in full, with the rest retrieved from reference TRBV29-1 and TRBJ1-1, is SAVISQKPSRDICQRGTSLTIQCQVDSQVTMMFWYRQQPGQSLTLIATANQGSEATYESGFVIDKFPISRPNLTFSTLTVSNMSPEDSSIYLCSTWDRDISEAFFGQGTRLTVV.

J is TRBJ2-7 and V is TRBV6-1; maybe TRBD2 (6 bases). Germline CDR1 reads MNHNS; CDR2 reads SASEGT. V was cut by 3 bases and J by 12 bases, with 18 bases left in between. The CDR3 totals 13 residues. CDR3 protein: CASSEEGQVAPYF. The CDR3 DNA is TGTGCCAGCAGTGAGGAGGGTCAGGTTGCTCCGTACTTC.

The rearrangement links TRBV19 to TRBJ1-2; D gene ambiguous. Germline CDR1 and CDR2: LNHDA and SQIVND (reference sequence). V gave up 8 bases and J gave up 4 bases, with 8 bases separating them. The CDR3 covers 11 residues. The CDR3: CASREPYGYTF. In nucleotides, the CDR3 is TGTGCCAGTCGGGAGCCCTATGGCTACACCTTC.

A single count supports this clone. The gene calls are TRBV27 and TRBJ1-1; no reliable D call. The germline V and J ends were trimmed by 6 bases and 4 bases, with 12 bases remaining between them. Germline V gene lookup returns CDR1 MNHEY and CDR2 SMNVEV (reference sequence). This CDR3 region has 13 residues. This chain's CDR3 is CASSQTAFTEAFF. The CDR3 nucleotides read TGTGCCAGCAGCCAAACAGCCTTCACTGAAGCTTTCTTT.

The chain uses TRBV19 and TRBJ1-5; the match to TRBD1 covers 7 bases. J lost 3 bases, V lost 6 bases, and 8 bases had no gene match. Germline V lookup: CDR1 LNHDA, CDR2 SQIVND (reference sequence). The CDR3 covers 15 residues. The CDR3 DNA reads as TGTGCCAGTAGCAAAACAGGGGCCTACAATCAGCCCCAGCATTTT. Amino acids: CASSKTGAYNQPQHF.

This chain uses TRBV19 with TRBJ1-5, with D tentatively TRBD1 (5 bases). The V end lost 6 bases, the J end lost 2 bases, and 14 bases lay between the germline ends. The CDR3 has 15 amino acids. The germline V gene has CDR1 LNHDA and CDR2 SQIVND (reference sequence). DNA for the CDR3: TGTGCCAGTAGCCTCACAGGAGGGGGCAATCAGCCCCAGCATTTT. Translation gives CASSLTGGGNQPQHF.

This clone turned up a few times. CDR3 region: CASSQDLRYEQYF. CDR3 nucleotides: TGCGCCAGCAGCCAAGATCTCCGCTACGAGCAGTACTTC. The chain employs TRBV4-3 and TRBJ2-7; D remains ambiguous. The germline CDR1 and CDR2 sequences are LGHNA and YSLEER. The CDR3 extends over 13 amino acids. Trimming cost V 0 bases and J 3 bases, with 6 bases left between them.

The chain recombines TRBV4-2 with TRBJ1-6, with 12 nucleotides matching TRBD1. V dropped 4 bases and J dropped 6; count of bases not matched to a gene: 1. CDR1 LGHNA and CDR2 YNFKEQ come from the germline V gene. The CDR3 is 15 residues long. The CDR3 loop reads CASSPGQGANSPLHF. As DNA, the CDR3 is TGTGCCAGCAGCCCGGGACAGGGGGCTAATTCACCCCTCCACTTT.

This chain joins TRBV11-2 and TRBJ1-1, with 10 bases matching TRBD1. CDR1 is SGHAT, CDR2 FQNNGV, per germline. This CDR3 has 14 residues. V lost 3 bases and J lost 8; bases outside the gene matches: 6. The CDR3 DNA follows: TGTGCCAGCAGCTTTGACAGGGGGCCTCTGGAAGCTTTCTTT. Residues: CASSFDRGPLEAFF.

The chain couples TRBV19 to TRBJ2-7; TRBD1 is a possible D gene (7 bases). V lost 4 bases to trimming and J lost 3 bases, with 10 bases between them. The CDR3 is 13 residues long. CDR1 is LNHDA, CDR2 SQIVND, per germline (reference sequence). The CDR3 sequence: CASSTGGNYEQYF. The CDR3, as DNA: TGTGCCAGTAGTACAGGGGGGAACTACGAGCAGTACTTC. Looking up the rest from reference TRBV19 and TRBJ2-7 gives the full variable domain: DGGITQSPKYLFRKEGQNVTLSCEQNLNHDAMYWYRQDPGQGLRLIYYSQIVNDFQKGDIAEGYSVSREKKESFPLTVTSAQKNPTAFYLCASSTGGNYEQYFGPGTRLTVT.

The chain carries TRBV10-1 and TRBJ2-4, with 9 bases fitting TRBD1. The germline gives CDR1 WNHNN, CDR2 SYGVQD (reference sequence). The trim removed 2 bases at V and 7 bases at J, leaving 3 bases unmatched. The CDR3 loop spans 14 amino acids. As DNA, the CDR3 is TGCGCCAGCAGTGAGGGGGGACAGGGTAACATTCAGTACTTC. It is translated as CASSEGGQGNIQYF.

This clone has a count of ten or more. At one boundary the junction diverges from the germline segment, which might be a read error. V is TRBV7-9 and J is TRBJ2-5; D perhaps matches TRBD1 (5 bases). This CDR3 region has 15 residues. Germline assignment: CDR1 SEHNR and CDR2 FQNEAQ (reference sequence). The CDR3 coding sequence is TGTGCCAGCAGTTTAGGACAAGGGGTAGGAGAGACCCAGTACTTC. Residues: CASSLGQGVGETQYF.

This clone occurred once. The V gene is TRBV10-2, the J gene TRBJ1-2, with D unclear. Germline CDR1 reads WSHSY; CDR2 reads SAAADI. CDR3 length: 14 amino acids. V lost 0 bases, J lost 8 bases, and 13 bases lay in between. The CDR3: CASSESRVRAGYTF. The CDR3 DNA follows: TGCGCCAGCAGTGAGTCGAGGGTCCGCGCGGGCTACACCTTC.

Points on this clone: The junction differs from germline at one of its ends, possibly a read error. The gene calls are TRBV30 and TRBJ1-3; 7 nucleotides match TRBD1. The CDR3 contains 12 residues. In germline, CDR1 is GTSNPN, CDR2 SVGIG (reference sequence). CDR3 nucleotide sequence: TGTGCCTGGAGTACCGGCGGGGGGGACAGAAATTTT. Translation: CAWSTGGGDRNF.